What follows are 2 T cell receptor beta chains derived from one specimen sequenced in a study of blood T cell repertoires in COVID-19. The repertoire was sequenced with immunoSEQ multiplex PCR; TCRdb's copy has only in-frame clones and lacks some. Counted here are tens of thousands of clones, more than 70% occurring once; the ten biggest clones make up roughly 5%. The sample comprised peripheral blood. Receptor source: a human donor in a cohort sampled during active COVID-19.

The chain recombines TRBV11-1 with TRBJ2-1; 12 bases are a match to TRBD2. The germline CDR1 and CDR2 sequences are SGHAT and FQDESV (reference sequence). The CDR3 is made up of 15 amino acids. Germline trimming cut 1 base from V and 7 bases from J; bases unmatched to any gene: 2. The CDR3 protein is CASSLVTSGGNEQFF. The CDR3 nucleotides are TGTGCCAGCAGCTTAGTGACTAGCGGGGGTAATGAGCAGTTCTTC.

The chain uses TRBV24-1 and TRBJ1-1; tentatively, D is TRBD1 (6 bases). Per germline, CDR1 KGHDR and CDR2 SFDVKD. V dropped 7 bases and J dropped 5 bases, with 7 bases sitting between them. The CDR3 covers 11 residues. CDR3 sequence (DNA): TGTGCCACCAGCAGGGGTACTGAAGCTTTCTTT. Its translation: CATSRGTEAFF.